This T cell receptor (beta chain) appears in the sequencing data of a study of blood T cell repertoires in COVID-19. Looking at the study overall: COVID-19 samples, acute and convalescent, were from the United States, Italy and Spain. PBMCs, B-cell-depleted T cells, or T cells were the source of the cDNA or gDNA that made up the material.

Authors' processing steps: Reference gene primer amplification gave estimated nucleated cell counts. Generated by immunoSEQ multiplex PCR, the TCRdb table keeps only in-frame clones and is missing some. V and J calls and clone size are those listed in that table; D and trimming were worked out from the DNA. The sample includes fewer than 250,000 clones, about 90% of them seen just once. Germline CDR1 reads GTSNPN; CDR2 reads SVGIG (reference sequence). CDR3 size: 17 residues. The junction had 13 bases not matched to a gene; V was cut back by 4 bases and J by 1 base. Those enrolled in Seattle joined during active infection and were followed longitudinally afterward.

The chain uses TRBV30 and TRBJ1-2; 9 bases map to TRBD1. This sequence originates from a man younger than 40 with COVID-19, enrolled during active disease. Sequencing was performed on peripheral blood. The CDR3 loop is CAWTNPSGQGFNYGYTF. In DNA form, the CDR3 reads TGTGCCTGGACAAACCCCTCGGGACAGGGTTTTAACTATGGCTACACCTTC.